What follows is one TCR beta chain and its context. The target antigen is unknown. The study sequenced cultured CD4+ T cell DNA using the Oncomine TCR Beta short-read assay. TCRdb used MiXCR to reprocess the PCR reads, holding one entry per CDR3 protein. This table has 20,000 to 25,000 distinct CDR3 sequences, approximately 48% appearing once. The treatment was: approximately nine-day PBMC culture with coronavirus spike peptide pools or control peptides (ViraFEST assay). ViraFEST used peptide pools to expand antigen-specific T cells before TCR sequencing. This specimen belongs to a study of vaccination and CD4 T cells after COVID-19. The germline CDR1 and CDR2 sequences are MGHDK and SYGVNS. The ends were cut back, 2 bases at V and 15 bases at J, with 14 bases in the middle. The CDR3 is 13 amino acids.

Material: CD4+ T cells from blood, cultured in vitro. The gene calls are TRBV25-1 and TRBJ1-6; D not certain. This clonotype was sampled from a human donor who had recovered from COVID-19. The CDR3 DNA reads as TGTGCCAGCAGTGAAATGAACCTGGGGAACCTCCACTTT. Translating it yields CASSEMNLGNLHF.